A selection of T cell receptor beta chains follows, all from one sample in a study of blood T cell repertoires in COVID-19. Assay used: immunoSEQ multiplex PCR; TCRdb lists only in-frame clones, some missing. The repertoire consists of about 330,000 clones, with around four fifths occurring once and the leading ten covering 1.2%. Sequenced: peripheral blood. The source is a woman aged 45-60 years with acute or convalescent COVID-19. The CDR3 runs from the conserved cysteine through the conserved F or W. A D gene is named only where the DNA matches it firmly. Clone size is not always given. Where it is, it says once, few, many or a class for expanded clones.

clone_size	v_call	j_call	d_call	cdr3_aa	cdr3_nt
-	TRBV10-1	TRBJ2-3	TRBD1	CASSDPQGPGQGRATQYF	TGCGCCAGCAGTGACCCGCAGGGGCCGGGACAGGGAAGGGCTACGCAGTATTTT
once	TRBV5-1	TRBJ1-1	-	CASSLSGGNTEAFF	TGCGCCAGCAGCCTATCGGGGGGCAACACTGAAGCTTTCTTT
-	TRBV14	TRBJ1-3	-	CASGSGVVGNTIYF	TGTGCCAGCGGCTCGGGGGTGGTAGGAAACACCATATATTTT
once	TRBV20-1	TRBJ1-2	-	CSAPVNYDYTF	TGCAGTGCTCCCGTTAACTATGACTACACCTTC
-	TRBV3-1/TRBV3-2	TRBJ2-1	TRBD1	CASSQWGQYNEQFF	TGTGCCAGCAGCCAATGGGGACAGTACAATGAGCAGTTCTTC
-	TRBV30	TRBJ1-6	TRBD1	CAWSVQQGAHSPLHF	TGTGCCTGGAGTGTACAACAGGGGGCTCATTCACCCCTCCACTTT
once	TRBV6-5	TRBJ2-2	-	CASASGRTGELFF	TGTGCCTCCGCCTCAGGGCGAACCGGGGAGCTGTTTTTT
-	TRBV29-1	TRBJ1-1	-	CSVGAGDREAFF	TGCAGCGTTGGGGCGGGGGATCGCGAAGCTTTCTTT
once	TRBV2	TRBJ1-1	-	CASSVQGETEAFF	TGTGCCAGCAGTGTACAGGGAGAGACTGAAGCTTTCTTT
few	TRBV2	TRBJ1-5	TRBD1	CASSTGTASNQPQHF	TGTGCCAGCAGCACTGGGACAGCTAGCAATCAGCCCCAGCATTTT
-	TRBV12-5	TRBJ2-7	TRBD1	CASGLAGTAYEQYF	TGTGCTAGTGGTTTGGCCGGGACAGCGTACGAGCAGTACTTC
once	TRBV3-1/TRBV3-2	TRBJ1-1	-	CASRLGANTEAFF	TGTGCCAGCAGACTGGGGGCGAACACTGAAGCTTTCTTT
-	TRBV4-1	TRBJ1-5	-	CASSGGGKPQHF	TGCGCCAGCAGCGGGGGGGGGAAGCCCCAGCATTTT
-	TRBV7-2	TRBJ2-1	TRBD2	CASSLVLAGAYNEQFF	TGTGCCAGCAGCTTAGTGCTAGCGGGGGCCTACAATGAGCAGTTCTTC
-	TRBV10-2	TRBJ1-1	-	CASSPGGSNTEAFF	TGCGCCAGCTCTCCCGGGGGGTCGAACACTGAAGCTTTCTTT
-	TRBV15	TRBJ2-6	-	CATSRSGSWANVLTF	TGTGCCACCAGCAGGTCAGGCTCGTGGGCCAACGTCCTGACTTTC
-	TRBV30	TRBJ1-2	-	CAWNQRRGQGGSGYTF	TGTGCCTGGAACCAACGAAGGGGCCAGGGCGGTAGTGGCTACACCTTC
-	TRBV12-3/TRBV12-4	TRBJ2-6	-	CASSPGGANVLTF	TGTGCCAGCAGTCCCGGGGGGGCCAACGTCCTGACTTTC
-	TRBV6-5	TRBJ2-3	TRBD2	CASSLAGGRLDTQYF	TGTGCCAGCAGTCTAGCGGGGGGGAGGCTGGATACGCAGTATTTT
once	TRBV5-1	TRBJ2-1	-	CASSISAYNEQFF	TGCGCCAGCAGCATATCCGCCTACAATGAGCAGTTCTTC
-	TRBV6-4	TRBJ2-2	TRBD1	CASSPGTGSDTGELFF	TGTGCCAGCAGCCCCGGGACAGGGTCCGACACCGGGGAGCTGTTTTTT
-	TRBV18	TRBJ2-7	TRBD1	CASSPGTGPYEQYF	TGTGCCAGCTCACCAGGGACAGGTCCCTACGAGCAGTACTTC
-	TRBV7-8	TRBJ2-7	TRBD2	CASSPGLAADYEQYF	TGTGCCAGCAGCCCGGGACTAGCGGCAGATTACGAGCAGTACTTC
-	TRBV12-5	TRBJ1-1	-	CASGLAPDGEGLTEAFF	TGTGCTAGTGGTTTGGCCCCCGACGGGGAAGGCTTAACTGAAGCTTTCTTT
-	TRBV24-1	TRBJ2-2	-	CATSDMNSGTAGELFF	TGTGCCACCAGTGATATGAACTCGGGAACAGCCGGGGAGCTGTTTTTT
-	TRBV5-1	TRBJ2-5	TRBD1	CASSSWGQIQETQYF	TGCGCCAGCAGCAGCTGGGGACAGATCCAAGAGACCCAGTACTTC
few	TRBV5-1	TRBJ2-5	TRBD2	CASSKGRASGSVETQYF	TGCGCCAGCAGTAAGGGGCGGGCTAGCGGGAGTGTGGAGACCCAGTACTTC
-	TRBV29-1	TRBJ1-5	TRBD1	CSAGQGGNQPQHF	TGCAGCGCAGGACAGGGAGGCAATCAGCCCCAGCATTTT
-	TRBV5-1	TRBJ2-3	-	CASSFGDERDTQYF	TGCGCCAGCAGCTTTGGAGACGAGCGGGATACGCAGTATTTT
few	TRBV2	TRBJ1-1	-	CASAGTPLGDNTEAFF	TGTGCCAGCGCCGGGACTCCCTTGGGGGATAACACTGAAGCTTTCTTT
once	TRBV10-3	TRBJ1-1	-	CAISEPPGNTEAFF	TGTGCCATCAGTGAGCCCCCGGGGAACACTGAAGCTTTCTTT
-	TRBV13	TRBJ1-3	TRBD1	CASSIRTGGPGNTIYF	TGTGCCAGCAGCATCCGGACAGGAGGGCCGGGAAACACCATATATTTT
-	TRBV12-3/TRBV12-4	TRBJ1-5	-	CASSFGGNQPQHF	TGTGCCAGCAGTTTTGGAGGGAATCAGCCCCAGCATTTT